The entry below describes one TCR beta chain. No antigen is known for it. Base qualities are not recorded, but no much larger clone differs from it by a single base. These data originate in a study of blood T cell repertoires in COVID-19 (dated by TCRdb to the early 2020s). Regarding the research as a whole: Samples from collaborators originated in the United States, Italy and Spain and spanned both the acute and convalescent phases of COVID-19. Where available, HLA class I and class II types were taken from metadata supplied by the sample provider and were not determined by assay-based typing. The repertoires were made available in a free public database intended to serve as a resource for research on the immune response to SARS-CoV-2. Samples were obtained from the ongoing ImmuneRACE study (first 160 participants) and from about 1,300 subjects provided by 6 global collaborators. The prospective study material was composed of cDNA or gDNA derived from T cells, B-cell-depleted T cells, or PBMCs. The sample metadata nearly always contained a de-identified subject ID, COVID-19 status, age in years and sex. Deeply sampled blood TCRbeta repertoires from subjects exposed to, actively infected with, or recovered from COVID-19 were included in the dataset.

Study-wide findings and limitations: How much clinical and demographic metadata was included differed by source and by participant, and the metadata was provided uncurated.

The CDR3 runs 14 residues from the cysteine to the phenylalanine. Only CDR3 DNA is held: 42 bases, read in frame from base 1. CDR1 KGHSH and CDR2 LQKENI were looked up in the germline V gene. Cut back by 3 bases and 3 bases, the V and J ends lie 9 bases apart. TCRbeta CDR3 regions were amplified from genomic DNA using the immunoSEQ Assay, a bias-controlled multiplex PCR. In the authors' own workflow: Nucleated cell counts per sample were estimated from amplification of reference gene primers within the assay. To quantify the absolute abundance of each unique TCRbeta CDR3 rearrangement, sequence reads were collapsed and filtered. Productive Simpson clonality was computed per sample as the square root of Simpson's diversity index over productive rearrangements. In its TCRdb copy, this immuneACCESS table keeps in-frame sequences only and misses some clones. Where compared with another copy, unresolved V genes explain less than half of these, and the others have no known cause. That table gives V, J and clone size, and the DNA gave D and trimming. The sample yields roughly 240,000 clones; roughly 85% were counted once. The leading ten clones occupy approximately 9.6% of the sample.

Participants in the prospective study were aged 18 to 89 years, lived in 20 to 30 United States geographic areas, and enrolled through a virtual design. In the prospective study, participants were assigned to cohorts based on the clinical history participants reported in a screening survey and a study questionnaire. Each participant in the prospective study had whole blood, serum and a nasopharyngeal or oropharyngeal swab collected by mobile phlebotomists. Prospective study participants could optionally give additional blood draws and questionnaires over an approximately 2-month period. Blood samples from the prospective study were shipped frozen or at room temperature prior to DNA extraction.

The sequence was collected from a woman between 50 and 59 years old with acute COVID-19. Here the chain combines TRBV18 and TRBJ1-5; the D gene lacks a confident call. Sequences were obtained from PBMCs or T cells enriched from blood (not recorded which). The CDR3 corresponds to CASSPQAHNQPQHF. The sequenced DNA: TGTGCCAGCTCACCCCAGGCCCACAATCAGCCCCAGCATTTT. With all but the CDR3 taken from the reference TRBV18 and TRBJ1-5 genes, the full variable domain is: NAGVMQNPRHLVRRRGQEARLRCSPMKGHSHVYWYRQLPEEGLKFMVYLQKENIIDESGMPKERFSAEFPKEGPSILRIQQVVRGDSAAYFCASSPQAHNQPQHFGDGTRLSIL.